What follows describes a single TCR beta chain. Antigen specificity is unknown. Running of the assay took place at deep level. The protocol was immunoSEQ multiplex PCR, while the TCRdb copy is restricted to in-frame clones and leaves out a portion. The sample lists some 500,000 clones; almost 97% were seen once. The data were taken from a study of shared clonotypes between healthy human individuals. Study outcomes and limitations: Depth of sequencing was expected to influence donor clonotype sharing.

V was cut by 3 bases and J by 5 bases, with 11 bases left in between. This CDR3 is 14 amino acids long. Germline V gene data show CDR1 as KGHSH and CDR2 as LQKENI. What was sequenced was naive CD4+ T cells sorted from blood. The subset was: CD45RA+ positively selected. The chain couples TRBV18 to TRBJ1-5; D is unresolved. The source of this sequence is a woman aged 30 to 39 in good health. CDR3 DNA sequence: TGTGCCAGCTCACCCGAAGTTAGGGATCAGCCCCAGCATTTT. Its protein product is CASSPEVRDQPQHF.